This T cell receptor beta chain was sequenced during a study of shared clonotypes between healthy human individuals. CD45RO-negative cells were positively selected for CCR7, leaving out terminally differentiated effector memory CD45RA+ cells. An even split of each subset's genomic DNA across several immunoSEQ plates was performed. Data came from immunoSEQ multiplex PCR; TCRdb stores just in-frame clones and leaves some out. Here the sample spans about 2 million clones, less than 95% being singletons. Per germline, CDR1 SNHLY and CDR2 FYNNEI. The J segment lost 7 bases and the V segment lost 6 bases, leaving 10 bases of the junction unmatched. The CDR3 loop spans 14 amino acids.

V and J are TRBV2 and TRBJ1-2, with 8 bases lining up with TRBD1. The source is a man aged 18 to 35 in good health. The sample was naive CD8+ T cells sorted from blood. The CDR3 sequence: CASRLTGEGGGYTF. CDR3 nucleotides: TGTGCCAGCAGACTGACAGGGGAGGGAGGTGGCTACACCTTC.